The present entry profiles one T cell receptor (beta chain) with its context. Per the germline V gene, CDR1 is LGHNA and CDR2 is YSLEER. Trimming removed 2 bases from V and 0 bases from J, with 7 bases in between. The CDR3 loop spans 14 amino acids. The data originate from a study of beta chain features in type 1 diabetes. Isolated RNA was reverse transcribed in full, so expressed TCRB transcripts were sequenced. Sequencing used immunoSEQ multiplex PCR; TCRdb keeps in-frame clones, though not all of them. Counted here are 400,000 to 500,000 clones, about 14% occurring once; the ten biggest clones make up 0.03% to 0.04%.

The sequencing sample was made of naive CD4+ T cells from blood. This receptor was identified in a man aged 30-40 years in good health. The chain uses TRBV4-3 and TRBJ1-2; D is possibly TRBD1 (6 bases). The CDR3 spells CASSQQGTNYGYTF. The DNA of the CDR3 is TGCGCCAGCAGCCAACAGGGGACTAACTATGGCTACACCTTC.